This TCR beta chain was recovered during a study of T cell responses to AZD1222 COVID-19 vaccine. Study findings and constraints: White British donors predominated, females outnumbered males, and clonal diversity was possibly underestimated.

Sequencing used immunoSEQ multiplex PCR; TCRdb keeps in-frame clones, though not all of them. The sample has around 150,000 clones, around nine tenths seen once. V gave up 5 bases and J gave up 9 bases; unmatched junction bases: 12. CDR3 length: 16 amino acids. Germline V lookup: CDR1 KGHSH, CDR2 LQKENI. In regard to this clone: Antigen specificity is unknown.

The source was peripheral blood, collected on day 0 of AZD1222 vaccination. The sequence derives from an adult in good health. This chain links TRBV18 with TRBJ1-6; TRBD1 agrees at 8 bases. In nucleotides, the CDR3 is TGTGCCAGCTCATCAACCACAGGACAGGGTGGTTCACCCCTCCACTTT. Protein: CASSSTTGQGGSPLHF.